This TCR beta chain was recorded in a study of spatial heterogeneity in lung cancer. Overall study: Unique TCR and UMI combinations averaged more than ten appearances each in raw reads.

The time point is: blood at routine non-recurrence follow-up after resection. Material for sequencing was whole RNA from tumor, nontumor lung or frozen PBMC, left unsorted. Germline CDR1 is LGHDT and CDR2 is YNNKEL (reference sequence). Between the trimmed V and J ends, which lost 1 base and 4 bases, there was a span of 3 bases. CDR3 length: 12 residues. Unique molecular identifiers tagged every individual TCR cDNA molecule. Each CDR3 protein is one row after TCRdb ran MiXCR on the 5' RACE reads. The profile covers roughly 99,000 distinct CDR3 sequences, with roughly 21% appearing a single time and 21% taken by the ten largest.

The chain links TRBV3-1 to TRBJ2-3; the D is unclear. The material sequenced was PBMCs, taken at follow-up. This TCR came from a male donor with early-stage non-small cell lung cancer. CDR3 bases: TGTGCCAGCAGCCAAGTTGCAGATACGCAGTATTTT. This translates into CASSQVADTQYF.